This T cell receptor (beta chain) emerged from a study of T cell responses to AZD1222 COVID-19 vaccine. The study, taken as a whole, reports: White British ancestry dominated among donors, who included more females, and clonal diversity was possibly underestimated.

Comments on this clone: Antigen unknown.

Method: immunoSEQ multiplex PCR; TCRdb's copy keeps in-frame clones and lacks some. The sample contains more than 140,000 clones, 70% to 90% of which appear only once. The CDR3 runs to 15 residues. The germline gives CDR1 LNHNV, CDR2 YYDKDF (reference sequence). The V and J ends lost 2 bases and 5 bases respectively, with 15 bases between them. The source was peripheral blood, collected on day 0 of MenACWY control vaccination. The chain employs TRBV15 and TRBJ1-2, with D unresolved. This receptor was obtained from an adult in good health. The CDR3 loop reads CATSRLYSPSYGYTF. The CDR3 region has the DNA TGTGCCACCAGCAGACTTTACAGCCCCTCGTATGGCTACACCTTC.